The following is a TCR beta chain sequence with its context. Its antigen is currently unknown. This CDR3 region has 14 residues. V shed 4 bases and J shed 2 bases, with 12 bases lying between them. Germline V gene sequence: CDR1 SGHKS, CDR2 YYEKEE (reference sequence). The data are from a study of CD4 T cells in relation to SARS-CoV-2 and coronaviruses. TCRdb's table, derived via immunoSEQ multiplex PCR, lists solely in-frame clones and lacks some. The data hold under 70,000 clones, with 70% to 90% observed a single time. Before the COVID-19 pandemic, during about 2011-2018, CD4+ T cells were taken from unexposed donors. Study findings and constraints: Monoreactive clones expanded significantly more to SARS-CoV-2 than crossreactive clones did.

The source material was memory CD4+ T cells from PBMCs. The V gene is TRBV5-5, the J gene TRBJ2-5, with a tentative D call TRBD1 (5 bases). The TCR originated in a human donor in good health. CDR3 residues: CASSARQRQETQYF. The CDR3 DNA sequence: TGTGCCAGCAGCGCCCGACAGAGACAAGAGACCCAGTACTTC.